This record concerns one TCR beta chain sequence. The same CDR3 can be traced to other DNA sequences in this sample. The CDR3 is made up of 14 amino acids. Germline V gene data show CDR1 as LNHDA and CDR2 as SQIVND (reference sequence). V was shortened by 3 bases and J by 0 bases, with 6 bases between the two germline ends. The data were produced by immunoSEQ multiplex PCR, yet TCRdb's version contains in-frame clones alone and is incomplete. The top ten clones hold about 1.1% of a sample with about 2 million clones, about 94% of them seen once. This entry is derived from a study of shared clonotypes between healthy human individuals. Overall study: CD4 naive and CD4 memory each took three plates per donor, while CD8 naive took two and CD8 memory one.

CD45RO-negative, CCR7-positively selected cells formed the naive CD8 fraction, excluding terminally differentiated effector memory CD45RA+ cells. Sequenced material: naive CD8+ T cells sorted from blood. This sequence joins TRBV19 and TRBJ1-5; D unresolved. This sequence originates from a man in his late teens or twenties in good health. CDR3 sequence reads: CASSMRDSNQPQHF. The CDR3, as DNA: TGTGCCAGTAGTATGAGAGATAGCAATCAGCCCCAGCATTTT.